This T cell receptor (beta chain) derives from a study of T cells in Graves' hyperthyroidism and ophthalmopathy. Overall study: Peripheral blood draws took place at initial diagnosis, ahead of any treatment.

CDR3 length: 14 residues. Germline V CDR1 and CDR2: MNHNS, SASEGT. V gave up 0 bases and J gave up 2 bases, with 5 bases separating them. In this sample, this clonotype turned up many times. It was RNA transcripts that yielded the amplified TCR beta CDR3 regions. The TCR CDR3 first-round RT-PCR relied on the HTBI primer set. TCRdb used MiXCR to reprocess the multiplex PCR reads, holding one entry per CDR3 protein. Among roughly 700,000 distinct CDR3 sequences listed, 14% were seen once. The sample was blood. The clonotype originates from a woman between 18 and 30 years old with Graves' hyperthyroidism. The rearrangement joins TRBV6-1 to TRBJ1-5; D is unclear. DNA for the CDR3: TGTGCCAGCAGTGAAGCCGGAGGCAATCAGCCCCAGCATTTT. This translates into CASSEAGGNQPQHF.